This T cell receptor (beta chain) was identified in a study of technical replicates of blood from four donors. The repertoire was sequenced with immunoSEQ multiplex PCR; TCRdb's copy has only in-frame clones and lacks some. The repertoire holds about 60,000 clones, approximately 86% seen once, with under 6.5% in the top ten. The CDR3 sequence is 15 residues long. Germline CDR1 and CDR2: KGHSH and LQKENI. The ends lost 6 bases at V and 1 base at J; junction bases unmatched: 5. This clone was recorded only once. The chain has TRBV18 and TRBJ2-3, with TRBD2 matching over 9 bases. This clonotype was sampled from a human donor in good health. Some clones in this sample may be carry-over from other donors' samples. Sequenced: PBMCs. The CDR3 region has the DNA TGTGCCAGCTCCACCGGACTAGCGCGCACAGATACGCAGTATTTT. Protein product: CASSTGLARTDTQYF.